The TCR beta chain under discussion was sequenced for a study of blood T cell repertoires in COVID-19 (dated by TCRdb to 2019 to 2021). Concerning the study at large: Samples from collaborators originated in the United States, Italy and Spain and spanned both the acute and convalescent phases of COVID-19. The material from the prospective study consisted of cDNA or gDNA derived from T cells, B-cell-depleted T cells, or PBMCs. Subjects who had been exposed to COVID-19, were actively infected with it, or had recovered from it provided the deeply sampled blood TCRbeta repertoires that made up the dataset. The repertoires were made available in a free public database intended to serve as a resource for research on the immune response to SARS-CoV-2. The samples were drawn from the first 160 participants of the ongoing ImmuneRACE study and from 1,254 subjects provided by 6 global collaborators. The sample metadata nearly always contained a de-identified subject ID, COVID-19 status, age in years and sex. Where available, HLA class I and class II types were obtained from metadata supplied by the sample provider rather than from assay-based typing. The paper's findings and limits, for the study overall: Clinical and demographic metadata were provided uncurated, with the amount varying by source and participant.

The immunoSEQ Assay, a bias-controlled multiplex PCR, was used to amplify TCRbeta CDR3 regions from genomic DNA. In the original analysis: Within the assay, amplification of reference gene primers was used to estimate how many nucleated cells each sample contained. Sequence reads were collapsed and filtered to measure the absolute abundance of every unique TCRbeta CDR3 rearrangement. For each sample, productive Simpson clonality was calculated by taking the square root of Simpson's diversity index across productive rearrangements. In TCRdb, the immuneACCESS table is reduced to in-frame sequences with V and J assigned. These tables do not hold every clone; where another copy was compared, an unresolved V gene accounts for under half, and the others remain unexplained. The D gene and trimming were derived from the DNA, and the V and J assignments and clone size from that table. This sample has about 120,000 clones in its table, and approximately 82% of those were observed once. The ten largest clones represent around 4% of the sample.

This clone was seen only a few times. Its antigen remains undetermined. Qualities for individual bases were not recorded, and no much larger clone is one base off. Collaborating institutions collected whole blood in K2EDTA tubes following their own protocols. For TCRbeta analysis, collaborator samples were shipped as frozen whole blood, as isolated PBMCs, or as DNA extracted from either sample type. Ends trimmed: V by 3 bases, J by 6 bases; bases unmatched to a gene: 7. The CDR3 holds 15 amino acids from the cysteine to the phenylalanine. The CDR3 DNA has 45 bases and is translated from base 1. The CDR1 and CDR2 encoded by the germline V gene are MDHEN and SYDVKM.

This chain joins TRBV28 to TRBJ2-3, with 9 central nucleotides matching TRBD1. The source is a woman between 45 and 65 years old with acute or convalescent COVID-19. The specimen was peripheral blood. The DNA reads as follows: TGTGCCAGCAGTTTCGAGACAGGGGGTTCTGATACGCAGTATTTT. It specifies CASSFETGGSDTQYF.